This T cell receptor beta chain was recorded in a study of cytomegalovirus exposure and HLA in healthy donors. Assay: immunoSEQ multiplex PCR; the TCRdb copy retains only in-frame clones and omits some. This sample has under 200,000 clones, with around 90% found just once. V was clipped by 4 bases and J by 0 bases, with 11 bases between them. Germline V gene sequence: CDR1 SGHRS, CDR2 YFSETQ. The CDR3 totals 15 residues. The sample taken for sequencing was PBMCs. The J gene is TRBJ2-1, the V gene TRBV5-1, with D hard to call. This clonotype was sampled from a woman in her late teens or twenties in good health and CMV-seropositive. The CDR3 sequence is CASSPLKSSYNEQFF. Here the CDR3 DNA reads TGCGCCAGCAGCCCCCTTAAGAGCTCCTACAATGAGCAGTTCTTC.